This T cell receptor beta chain comes out of a study of regulatory T cells in long-lasting Graves disease. General study points: Peripheral blood was the sole material, not thyroid tissue. Gene preferences differed: TRBV28, TRBJ1-2, TRBJ2-5 in persistent cases.

Stated time point: persistent/refractory GD, antithyroid drugs over 5 years with positive TRAb. After RNA was extracted from PBMCs, the TCR library was made from it. The diagnosis of Graves' disease used American Thyroid Association guidelines. After removal of 6 bases from V and 2 bases from J, the junction contained 2 bases not matched to a gene. This CDR3 has 13 amino acids. Germline V gene lookup returns CDR1 MNHNS and CDR2 SASEGT. A word on this clonotype: The antigen is unknown.

CDR3-region Arm-PCR and iRepertoire HTBI primers produced the TCR beta libraries. In the original analysis: Samples revealed roughly 62 TRBV and around 13 TRBJ segments. TCRdb reprocessed the multiplex PCR reads with MiXCR, giving one entry per CDR3 protein. The V and J calls and clone size are TCRdb's, not the authors'. The profile shows approximately 400,000 distinct CDR3 sequences, less than 25% of them singletons. The origin of this receptor is a female donor with Graves disease. The V call is TRBV6-1, the J call TRBJ1-1, with TRBD1 matching 8 bases. Sequencing used peripheral blood mononuclear cells (PBMCs), obtained when the disease was refractory, from a patient treated with antithyroid drugs. As DNA, the CDR3 is TGTGCCAGCAGACAGGGGGGAAACACTGAAGCTTTCTTT. Translating gives CASRQGGNTEAFF.